These 32 T cell receptor beta chains share one sample of origin, sequenced in a study of T-cell memory formation after mild COVID-19. From the 5' RACE reads, TCRdb called clonotypes with MiXCR, one entry per CDR3 protein. The sample lists 25,000 to 35,000 distinct CDR3 sequences; 12% were seen once. The sequenced sample was PBMCs or a T cell subset sorted from them (not recorded which). The receptors were gathered from an adult woman who had mild COVID-19 (a few samples of this study predate the infection). Cell type and time point are not known.

This clonotype was seen ten or more times. The J gene is TRBJ1-1, the V gene TRBV4-2; D uncertain. Germline lookup yields CDR1 LGHNA and CDR2 YNFKEQ. Trimming removed 2 bases at V and 8 bases at J, with 12 bases between. This CDR3 spans 13 amino acids. The CDR3 DNA follows: TGTGCCAGCAGCCAAAACCGCAGGATCGAAGCTTTCTTT. Its protein product is CASSQNRRIEAFF.

This clonotype has ten or more counts. J is TRBJ2-1 and V is TRBV9; 10 nucleotides align to TRBD1. CDR3 size: 15 residues. V was pared by 0 bases and J by 7 bases, with 4 bases of the junction left unmatched. Germline CDR1 is SGDLS and CDR2 is YYNGEE. Here the CDR3 DNA reads TGTGCCAGCAGCGTAGAGGGACAGGGGAGGAATGAGCAGTTCTTC. This codes for CASSVEGQGRNEQFF.

The V call is TRBV24-1, the J call TRBJ2-5; TRBD1 matches at 8 bases. The germline V gene has CDR1 KGHDR and CDR2 SFDVKD. Unmatched junction bases numbered 2, after V lost 2 bases and J lost 1 base. The CDR3 consists of 15 residues. CDR3 sequence reads: CATSDSGQVQETQYF. The CDR3 region has the DNA TGTGCCACCAGTGATTCGGGACAGGTCCAAGAGACCCAGTACTTC.

This clonotype was seen at least ten times. The chain joins TRBV3-1 to TRBJ1-3; D uncertain. CDR3 length: 17 residues. Looked up from germline, CDR1 is LGHDT and CDR2 is YNNKEL (reference sequence). Trimming took 1 base from V and 0 from J, leaving 13 bases between them. CDR3 residues: CASSQGFRVGSGNTIYF. DNA of the CDR3: TGTGCCAGCAGCCAAGGATTTCGCGTCGGCTCTGGAAACACCATATATTTT.

This clonotype has at least ten counts. J is TRBJ1-5 and V is TRBV19; 7 positions match TRBD1. There are 15 residues in the CDR3. Looked up from germline, CDR1 is LNHDA and CDR2 is SQIVND (reference sequence). V shed 0 bases, J shed 3 bases, and the junction held 2 bases outside the gene matches. CDR3 in DNA: TGTGCCAGTAGTATAGATGACAGGGACAATCAGCCCCAGCATTTT. It specifies CASSIDDRDNQPQHF.

In this sample, this clonotype turned up many times. The genes are TRBV5-5 and TRBJ2-7; D not resolved. Germline CDR1 is SGHKS and CDR2 is YYEKEE (reference sequence). The CDR3 sequence is 14 residues long. V lost 4 bases, J lost 0 bases, and 11 bases lay in between. The CDR3 region has the DNA TGTGCCAGCAGCCCCACTCTGGGCTCCTACGAGCAGTACTTC. This translates into CASSPTLGSYEQYF. The variable domain in full, completed from reference TRBV5-5 and TRBJ2-7, reads DAGVTQSPTHLIKTRGQQVTLRCSPISGHKSVSWYQQVLGQGPQFIFQYYEKEERGRGNFPDRFSARQFPNYSSELNVNALLLGDSALYLCASSPTLGSYEQYFGPGTRLTVT.

This clonotype was found many times. The CDR3 here is CSALPIAGATDTQYF. CDR3 DNA sequence: TGCAGTGCCCTCCCCATAGCGGGGGCCACAGATACGCAGTATTTT. V and J are TRBV20-1 and TRBJ2-3; 9 bases map to TRBD2. This CDR3 has 15 residues. CDR1 and CDR2 from the germline V gene are DFQATT and SNEGSKA (reference sequence). Losses at the gene ends were 6 bases for V and 2 bases for J; bases not matched to a gene: 9.

This clonotype has at least ten counts. The V gene is TRBV18, the J gene TRBJ1-1; possibly TRBD1 for D (5 bases). Germline V lookup: CDR1 KGHSH, CDR2 LQKENI. Trimming took off 2 bases at V and 3 bases at J, with 19 bases between the two ends. The CDR3 is made up of 17 amino acids. Here the CDR3 DNA reads TGTGCCAGCTCACCAGGCATTGCTAGGGGAGGGTACACTGAAGCTTTCTTT. Translated: CASSPGIARGGYTEAFF. The entire variable domain, with the rest obtained from reference TRBV18 and TRBJ1-1, is as follows: NAGVMQNPRHLVRRRGQEARLRCSPMKGHSHVYWYRQLPEEGLKFMVYLQKENIIDESGMPKERFSAEFPKEGPSILRIQQVVRGDSAAYFCASSPGIARGGYTEAFFGQGTRLTVV.

This clonotype was counted ten times or more. The chain has TRBV2 and TRBJ2-5, with unresolved D. The CDR3 is 12 amino acids. Germline V gene lookup returns CDR1 SNHLY and CDR2 FYNNEI. The germline V and J ends were trimmed by 6 bases and 5 bases, with 10 bases remaining between them. The CDR3 is CASRERGETQYF. Here the CDR3 DNA reads TGTGCCAGCAGAGAGCGTGGGGAGACCCAGTACTTC.

This clonotype has a count of ten or more. The V call is TRBV20-1, the J call TRBJ2-1; 10 nucleotides line up with TRBD2. In germline, CDR1 is DFQATT, CDR2 SNEGSKA (reference sequence). After removal of 6 bases from V and 7 bases from J, the junction contained 9 bases not matched to a gene. The CDR3 consists of 14 residues. The CDR3 DNA reads TGCAGTGCCGCGAGCGGGAGGGGAGCTAATGAGCAGTTCTTC. Its translation: CSAASGRGANEQFF.

This clonotype has a count of ten or more. The chain carries TRBV5-1 and TRBJ2-7, with 7 positions matching TRBD1. V shed 6 bases, J shed 0 bases, and the junction held 6 bases outside the gene matches. Looked up from germline, CDR1 is SGHRS and CDR2 is YFSETQ. The length of the CDR3 is 14 residues. CDR3 DNA: TGCGCCAGCAACCTCGACAGGGCCTCCTACGAGCAGTACTTC. This translates into CASNLDRASYEQYF.

This chain connects TRBV2 to TRBJ1-2; TRBD1 might be the D (6 bases). The V end lost 4 bases, the J end lost 5 bases, and 8 bases lay between the germline ends. Germline CDR1 SNHLY, CDR2 FYNNEI. There are 12 residues in the CDR3. Written as DNA, the CDR3 is TGTGCCAGCAGTGGGACAGCTTATGGCTACACCTTC. Residues: CASSGTAYGYTF.

Many counts were recorded for this clonotype. The chain couples TRBV3-1 to TRBJ2-7, with TRBD2 matching 10 bases. The CDR3 is made up of 17 amino acids. The V and J ends lost 1 base and 1 base, in that order; junction bases with no gene match: 7. The germline V gene has CDR1 LGHDT and CDR2 YNNKEL (reference sequence). CDR3: CASSQVLAGASSYEQYF. The CDR3 DNA reads as TGTGCCAGCAGCCAAGTCCTAGCGGGAGCCTCATCCTACGAGCAGTACTTC.

Ten or more counts support this clonotype. The rearrangement joins TRBV7-2 to TRBJ1-4, with TRBD1 matching over 10 bases. This CDR3 region has 17 residues. The germline gives CDR1 SGHTA, CDR2 FQGNSA. With 4 bases clipped from V and 5 bases from J, the junction kept 10 bases outside the gene matches. For the CDR3, the DNA is TGTGCCAGCAGCTCCAAGACGTCGACAGGGGGCAATGAAAAACTGTTTTTT. It is translated as CASSSKTSTGGNEKLFF.

Many counts were recorded for this clonotype. This chain connects TRBV12-3 or TRBV12-4 to TRBJ1-5, with TRBD1 as a possible D gene (6 bases). The CDR3 spans 16 residues. Deletions cut 5 bases from V and 2 bases from J, with 16 bases between. The CDR3 DNA sequence: TGTGCCAGCAGTCCGAGAACTGGACAGCGCAATCAGCCCCAGCATTTT. Translating it yields CASSPRTGQRNQPQHF.

The rearrangement uses TRBV5-1 and TRBJ1-2, with unresolved D. The CDR3 covers 13 residues. Germline CDR1 is SGHRS and CDR2 is YFSETQ. With 1 base removed from V and 3 bases from J, the gap between germline ends came to 7 bases. In DNA form, the CDR3 reads TGCGCCAGCAGCTTGAACGGTTACTATGGCTACACCTTC. It yields the protein CASSLNGYYGYTF.

The V call is TRBV5-1, the J call TRBJ1-1; a possible D gene is TRBD1 (5 bases). The CDR3 has 13 amino acids. In germline, CDR1 is SGHRS, CDR2 YFSETQ. The ends were cut back, 0 bases at V and 8 bases at J, with 11 bases in the middle. The CDR3 DNA sequence: TGCGCCAGCAGCTTGGAGGGGCCTCGCGAAGCTTTCTTT. Translating it yields CASSLEGPREAFF.

This clonotype was detected once. The rearrangement uses TRBV29-1 and TRBJ2-2; D remains unclear. Deletions cut 3 bases from V and 4 bases from J, with 9 bases between. The CDR3 has 13 amino acids. Germline CDR1 is SQVTM and CDR2 is ANQGSEA. CDR3 region: CSVDGLGTGELFF. CDR3 DNA sequence: TGCAGCGTTGACGGCCTAGGCACCGGGGAGCTGTTTTTT.

This clonotype is categorized as medium-sized. The chain uses TRBV2 and TRBJ2-2; no firm D call. Germline values: CDR1 SNHLY, CDR2 FYNNEI. The CDR3 is 11 amino acids. Trimming pared 6 bases from V and 6 bases from J, leaving 5 bases between. The CDR3 DNA follows: TGTGCCAGCAGAGCGCCCGGGGAGCTGTTTTTT. It yields the protein CASRAPGELFF.

J is TRBJ2-5 and V is TRBV7-2; 8 bases are shared with TRBD1. The length of the CDR3 is 20 residues. Germline assignment: CDR1 SGHTA and CDR2 FQGNSA. After removal of 4 bases from V and 5 bases from J, the junction contained 24 bases not matched to a gene. The DNA for the CDR3 is TGTGCCAGCAGCTCCTCCCTGCAAGCGATCCCCGGACAGGGTTCGGAGACCCAGTACTTC. It is translated as CASSSSLQAIPGQGSETQYF.

This clonotype was recorded at least ten times. The chain uses TRBV12-3 or TRBV12-4 and TRBJ1-1, with D possibly TRBD1 on 5 matching bases. Between the trimmed V and J ends, which lost 6 bases and 1 base, there was a span of 15 bases. CDR3 size: 15 residues. The CDR3 sequence is CASSPYGGGNTEAFF. The CDR3 coding sequence is TGTGCCAGCAGCCCATATGGCGGGGGGAACACTGAAGCTTTCTTT.

This clonotype occurred many times. The chain uses TRBV18 and TRBJ2-7; 7 bases are shared with TRBD2. This CDR3 has 12 residues. CDR1 and CDR2 (germline): KGHSH, LQKENI. J lost 5 bases, V lost 5 bases, and 3 bases had no gene match. The CDR3 bases are TGTGCCAGCTCAGGAGGGAGGGACGAGCAGTACTTC. This translates into CASSGGRDEQYF.

This clonotype occurred many times. The chain joins TRBV12-3 or TRBV12-4 to TRBJ1-1; D remains unclear. The CDR3 contains 13 residues. The V and J ends lost 4 bases and 1 base respectively, with 7 bases between them. CDR3 in amino acids: CASSYEQNTEAFF. The CDR3 DNA reads as TGTGCCAGCAGTTATGAACAGAACACTGAAGCTTTCTTT.

This clonotype was counted many times. The J gene is TRBJ2-5, the V gene TRBV29-1; D unclear. The V gene's germline CDR1 is SQVTM and CDR2 ANQGSEA. This CDR3 has 13 amino acids. Between the trimmed V and J ends, which lost 7 bases and 1 base, there was a span of 13 bases. The CDR3 sequence is CSADPGGQETQYF. CDR3 DNA: TGCAGCGCCGACCCCGGCGGCCAAGAGACCCAGTACTTC.

The table lists this clonotype with many counts. CDR3 in DNA: TGTGCCTGGGCGCCGGGACAGGGGTCGGAGACCCAGTACTTC. Its protein product is CAWAPGQGSETQYF. The chain links TRBV30 to TRBJ2-5; 10 nucleotides line up with TRBD1. Trimming removed 5 bases from V and 5 bases from J; junction bases left unmatched: 8. CDR1 and CDR2 (germline): GTSNPN, SVGIG (reference sequence). This CDR3 is built from 14 residues.

In the case of this clonotype: At one of its ends the junction is not consistent with the germline gene, which may arise from a read error. The chain has TRBV18 and TRBJ2-5; unclear D gene. The germline gives CDR1 KGHSH, CDR2 LQKENI. This CDR3 has 14 amino acids. The DNA for the CDR3 is TGTGCCAGCTCACCTTCCCACAGTAAAGATACCCAGTACTTC. Translation gives CASSPSHSKDTQYF. The variable domain in full, with the rest retrieved from reference TRBV18 and TRBJ2-5, is NAGVMQNPRHLVRRRGQEARLRCSPMKGHSHVYWYRQLPEEGLKFMVYLQKENIIDESGMPKERFSAEFPKEGPSILRIQQVVRGDSAAYFCASSPSHSKDTQYFGPGTRLLVL.

Ten or more counts support this clonotype. Here the CDR3 DNA reads TGCGCCAGCAGCCAAGATAGAAGAACAGGGGGCGCCCGGGGCTCCTACAATGAGCAGTTCTTC. As protein: CASSQDRRTGGARGSYNEQFF. V and J are TRBV4-3 and TRBJ2-1; 9 bases match TRBD1. Trimming removed 0 bases from V and 0 bases from J; junction bases left unmatched: 15. The CDR3 runs 21 residues. Per germline, CDR1 LGHNA and CDR2 YSLEER.

This clonotype occurred many times. The chain couples TRBV5-1 to TRBJ2-7; D may correspond to TRBD1 or TRBD2 (7 bases each). The CDR3 is 14 residues long. The ends were cut back, 4 bases at V and 1 base at J, with 12 bases in the middle. Germline V lookup: CDR1 SGHRS, CDR2 YFSETQ. DNA for the CDR3: TGCGCCAGCAGCGATCAGGGGGGGTCCTACGAGCAGTACTTC. Translating gives CASSDQGGSYEQYF.

This clonotype was detected many times. The V and J genes are TRBV20-1 and TRBJ1-2; 7 nucleotides match TRBD1. In germline, CDR1 is DFQATT, CDR2 SNEGSKA (reference sequence). V was pared by 5 bases and J by 2 bases, with 2 bases of the junction left unmatched. The CDR3 has 12 residues. CDR3 DNA: TGCAGTGCTTTACAGGGGAACTATGGCTACACCTTC. It encodes CSALQGNYGYTF.

This clonotype came up many times. V is TRBV25-1 and J is TRBJ2-7; 11 bases align to TRBD2. The germline V gene has CDR1 MGHDK and CDR2 SYGVNS. V was pared by 1 base and J by 3 bases, with 5 bases of the junction left unmatched. The CDR3 length is 16 residues. CDR3 loop: CASSEFASGGFYEQYF. The CDR3 coding sequence is TGTGCCAGCAGTGAATTCGCTAGCGGGGGGTTCTACGAGCAGTACTTC.

This clonotype was seen ten or more times. This chain connects TRBV4-2 to TRBJ2-2; D gene unclear. The ends were cut back, 2 bases at V and 4 bases at J, with 5 bases in the middle. The CDR3 is made up of 13 amino acids. Per germline, CDR1 LGHNA and CDR2 YNFKEQ. CDR3: CASSQTSTGELFF. CDR3 DNA sequence: TGTGCCAGCAGCCAAACGAGCACCGGGGAGCTGTTTTTT.

This clonotype occurred many times. The chain couples TRBV9 to TRBJ2-1; D perhaps matches TRBD2 (7 bases). The V end was cut by 0 bases, the J end by 1 base, with 26 bases between. The CDR3 covers 21 residues. Germline loops: CDR1 SGDLS, CDR2 YYNGEE. The CDR3 reads CASSVDGGAALHGKSYNEQFF. CDR3 nucleotide sequence: TGTGCCAGCAGCGTAGATGGGGGGGCGGCCCTCCACGGAAAATCCTACAATGAGCAGTTCTTC.